This T cell receptor beta chain was recorded in a study of blood T cell repertoires in COVID-19. As for the study in general: Acute and convalescent COVID-19 specimens originated in the United States, Italy and Spain.

Original processing methods: Cell counts per sample came from amplifying reference gene primers. Method: immunoSEQ multiplex PCR; TCRdb's copy keeps in-frame clones and lacks some. V and J calls and clone size are given by that table; D and trimming were obtained from the DNA. The sample consists of 200,000 to 250,000 clones, roughly nine tenths of them appearing once. Input material: peripheral blood. The receptor's source is a woman in her 50s with acute or convalescent COVID-19.

CDR3 DNA: TGTGCCAGCTCAGGTCCTGGGAGGGCCTTGTATGAGCAGTTCTTC. Its protein product is CASSGPGRALYEQFF. The chain joins TRBV18 to TRBJ2-1, with 7 bases identical to TRBD2. The CDR3 loop spans 15 amino acids. V was pared by 5 bases and J by 8 bases, with 12 bases of the junction left unmatched. Looked up from germline, CDR1 is KGHSH and CDR2 is LQKENI.